What follows are 23 T cell receptor beta chains derived from one specimen sequenced in a study of blood T cell repertoires in COVID-19. Data came from immunoSEQ multiplex PCR; TCRdb stores just in-frame clones and leaves some out. This sample yields about 410,000 clones, of which approximately 89% are seen a single time; 1.5% to 1.7% belongs to the top ten. What was sequenced was peripheral blood. The receptor source for this set is a woman aged 40 to 50 with COVID-19, enrolled during active disease.

The chain employs TRBV5-1 and TRBJ1-2; TRBD1 agrees at 9 bases. Germline assignment: CDR1 SGHRS and CDR2 YFSETQ. With V trimmed by 4 bases and J by 4 bases, 11 bases remained unmatched. The CDR3 has 16 amino acids. This CDR3 is CASSRTQGASRYGYTF. In nucleotides, the CDR3 is TGCGCCAGCAGCCGAACACAGGGGGCATCACGCTATGGCTACACCTTC.

The chain is built from TRBV10-3 and TRBJ1-2; 8 bases align to TRBD1. The germline CDR1 and CDR2 sequences are ENHRY and SYGVKD. The V segment lost 11 bases and the J segment 0 bases; nucleotides outside the gene matches: 5. The CDR3 totals 13 residues. CDR3 DNA sequence: TGTGCCTCGGGACAGGAAACTAACTATGGCTACACCTTC. Its translation: CASGQETNYGYTF.

The chain combines TRBV5-1 with TRBJ2-2; 8 positions match TRBD1. Germline loops: CDR1 SGHRS, CDR2 YFSETQ. The CDR3 spans 16 residues. The V gene end was trimmed by 7 bases and the J gene end by 5 bases; junction bases not matched to a gene: 13. The CDR3 spells CASVPSGQVGTGELFF. CDR3 nucleotide sequence: TGCGCCAGCGTTCCGTCGGGACAGGTGGGGACCGGGGAGCTGTTTTTT.

This chain connects TRBV5-1 to TRBJ2-5, with TRBD1 matching over 9 bases. There are 15 residues in the CDR3. V trimming: 3 bases; J trimming: 6 bases; junction bases outside the gene matches: 9. Germline V gene lookup returns CDR1 SGHRS and CDR2 YFSETQ. The CDR3 sequence: CASSSPRQGEKTQYF. The CDR3 DNA sequence: TGCGCCAGCAGCTCGCCCCGACAGGGGGAGAAGACCCAGTACTTC.

The gene calls are TRBV27 and TRBJ2-2; D remains unclear. V gave up 6 bases and J gave up 4 bases, with 24 bases separating them. This CDR3 comprises 18 residues. The germline CDR1 and CDR2 sequences are MNHEY and SMNVEV (reference sequence). In DNA, the CDR3 is TGTGCCAGCAGCTCCGGTTTGGGTAGCCAAGATTCCACCGGGGAGCTGTTTTTT. Its protein is CASSSGLGSQDSTGELFF.

This clone was found a few times. The V gene is TRBV28, the J gene TRBJ2-2, with D maybe TRBD1 (5 bases). In germline, CDR1 is MDHEN, CDR2 SYDVKM. V lost 5 bases to trimming and J lost 7 bases, with 14 bases between them. This CDR3 has 14 amino acids. The CDR3 DNA follows: TGTGCCAGCAGTCACGTGCTCCAGGGCGGGGAGCTGTTTTTT. Its protein product is CASSHVLQGGELFF.

CDR3 coding DNA: TGTGCCAGCACCGTCAGGGTAGGCCTATATGGCTACACCTTC. Its translation is CASTVRVGLYGYTF. The chain links TRBV6-5 to TRBJ1-2; possibly TRBD1 for D (5 bases). Trimming removed 7 bases from V and 5 bases from J, with 17 bases in between. The CDR3 sequence is 14 residues long. Germline CDR1 and CDR2: MNHEY and SVGAGI.

The V call is TRBV5-1, the J call TRBJ2-5; D is perhaps TRBD1 (5 bases). The V end lost 1 base, the J end lost 1 base, and 8 bases lay between the germline ends. Germline V gene data show CDR1 as SGHRS and CDR2 as YFSETQ. The CDR3 sequence is 14 residues long. The CDR3 is CASSLYDSQETQYF. CDR3 in DNA: TGCGCCAGCAGCTTGTATGACAGCCAAGAGACCCAGTACTTC.

V usage is TRBV19 and J usage is TRBJ1-4, with 8 bases fitting TRBD1. The germline CDR1 and CDR2 sequences are LNHDA and SQIVND (reference sequence). The CDR3 length is 16 residues. After removal of 6 bases from V and 8 bases from J, the junction contained 14 bases not matched to a gene. The CDR3 is CASSRTPGGGREKLFF. As DNA, the CDR3 is TGTGCCAGTAGCAGGACCCCAGGGGGCGGGCGAGAAAAACTGTTTTTT.

This chain joins TRBV15 and TRBJ1-2, with a tentative D call TRBD1 (6 bases). The CDR3 spans 14 residues. Trimming cost V 7 bases and J 8 bases, with 20 bases left between them. CDR1 is LNHNV and CDR2 is YYDKDF in the germline V gene (reference sequence). CDR3 bases: TGTGCCACCACCACAAGGGGTGGACAGTTCGGCTACACCTTC. Amino acid sequence: CATTTRGGQFGYTF. The variable domain in full, completed from reference TRBV15 and TRBJ1-2, reads DAMVIQNPRYQVTQFGKPVTLSCSQTLNHNVMYWYQQKSSQAPKLLFHYYDKDFNNEADTPDNFQSRRPNTSFCFLDIRSPGLGDTAMYLCATTTRGGQFGYTFGSGTRLTVV.

V and J are TRBV19 and TRBJ1-5; 9 positions match TRBD1. The germline gives CDR1 LNHDA, CDR2 SQIVND (reference sequence). J lost 0 bases, V lost 8 bases, and 5 bases had no gene match. This CDR3 has 15 residues. The CDR3 protein is CASSLQGASNQPQHF. The DNA for the CDR3 is TGTGCCAGTTCTCTACAGGGGGCTAGCAATCAGCCCCAGCATTTT.

The chain combines TRBV11-1 with TRBJ2-1; 9 positions match TRBD2. The V gene end was trimmed by 1 base and the J gene end by 5 bases; junction bases not matched to a gene: 3. From germline, CDR1 is SGHAT and CDR2 FQDESV (reference sequence). This CDR3 has 15 residues. This CDR3 is CASSLGGGGDNEQFF. CDR3 sequence (DNA): TGTGCCAGCAGCTTAGGAGGCGGGGGGGACAATGAGCAGTTCTTC.

The chain is built from TRBV27 and TRBJ2-7, with TRBD2 matching 9 bases. In germline, CDR1 is MNHEY, CDR2 SMNVEV (reference sequence). Losses at the gene ends were 0 bases for V and 7 bases for J; bases not matched to a gene: 7. The CDR3 runs to 15 residues. CDR3 in amino acids: CASSLSTGAGGEQYF. CDR3 nucleotides: TGTGCCAGCAGTTTATCGACGGGAGCGGGGGGAGAGCAGTACTTC.

This clone was counted only a few times. The CDR3 here is CASSLGSAGTGFYNEQFF. In DNA form, the CDR3 reads TGTGCCAGCAGCTTAGGGTCGGCCGGGACAGGATTCTACAATGAGCAGTTCTTC. The rearrangement uses TRBV7-6 and TRBJ2-1; TRBD1 agrees at 8 bases. The CDR3 totals 18 residues. Germline loops: CDR1 SGHVS, CDR2 FNYEAQ. V was clipped by 1 base and J by 3 bases; unmatched bases: 11.

This clone was picked up a small number of times. This sequence joins TRBV7-8 and TRBJ1-4; D is possibly TRBD1 (5 bases). The germline gives CDR1 SGHVS, CDR2 FQNEAQ. V dropped 5 bases and J dropped 10 bases, with 26 bases sitting between them. This CDR3 is 17 amino acids long. The CDR3 reads CASSVGPLQGISGKLFF. CDR3 in DNA: TGTGCCAGCAGCGTCGGCCCGCTCCAGGGAATCAGTGGAAAACTGTTTTTT.

The chain carries TRBV5-1 and TRBJ2-2, with 7 positions matching TRBD2. Looked up from germline, CDR1 is SGHRS and CDR2 is YFSETQ. This CDR3 has 17 amino acids. Trimming removed 3 bases from V and 0 bases from J; junction bases left unmatched: 8. The CDR3 is CASSSGAGLANTGELFF. The CDR3 DNA sequence: TGCGCCAGCAGCTCCGGGGCAGGACTAGCGAACACCGGGGAGCTGTTTTTT.

The rearrangement links TRBV29-1 to TRBJ1-1, with D perhaps TRBD1 (5 bases). The CDR3 runs 12 residues. Germline lookup yields CDR1 SQVTM and CDR2 ANQGSEA. The V end was cut by 7 bases, the J end by 9 bases, with 18 bases between. The DNA for the CDR3 is TGCAGCGCCAAAGGAGGGGCCCCCAAAGCTTTCTTT. Protein product: CSAKGGAPKAFF.

The chain links TRBV25-1 to TRBJ2-5, with D possibly matching TRBD1 (5 bases). Germline values: CDR1 MGHDK, CDR2 SYGVNS. This CDR3 region has 14 residues. V was clipped by 3 bases and J by 4 bases, with 12 bases between them. CDR3 sequence: CASSDTRVSETQYF. The CDR3 bases are TGTGCCAGCAGTGATACCAGGGTCTCAGAGACCCAGTACTTC.

The chain carries TRBV7-3 and TRBJ1-1; D unresolved. V was clipped by 5 bases and J by 6 bases, with 7 bases between them. The CDR3 is made up of 11 amino acids. In germline, CDR1 is SGHTA, CDR2 FQGTGA. The CDR3 bases are TGTGCCAGCAGCATGGGCGCTGAAGCTTTCTTT. This codes for CASSMGAEAFF.

The rearrangement uses TRBV6-6 and TRBJ1-5; D call uncertain. Trimming shortened V by 1 base and J by 7 bases, and 11 bases separated the two germline ends. There are 14 residues in the CDR3. Per the germline V gene, CDR1 is MNHNY and CDR2 is SVGAGI (reference sequence). The CDR3 reads CASSYLNGEQPQHF. Written as DNA, the CDR3 is TGTGCCAGCAGTTACTTGAACGGGGAGCAGCCCCAGCATTTT.

The chain is built from TRBV18 and TRBJ2-7, with D perhaps matching TRBD1 (5 bases). Trimming took off 6 bases at V and 6 bases at J, with 24 bases between the two ends. This CDR3 is built from 16 residues. Germline V gives CDR1 KGHSH, CDR2 LQKENI. This CDR3 is CASSAIRPGNLLEQYF. In nucleotides, the CDR3 is TGTGCCAGCTCGGCGATCCGGCCAGGGAACCTACTCGAGCAGTACTTC.

This clone was detected only a few times. V and J are TRBV5-1 and TRBJ1-1; tentatively, D is TRBD1 (5 bases). This CDR3 is 15 amino acids long. Germline V gives CDR1 SGHRS, CDR2 YFSETQ. Trimming left V 5 bases short and J 1 base short, with 15 bases between. Written as DNA, the CDR3 is TGCGCCAGCAGTATTCAGGGCCCTTCGAACACTGAAGCTTTCTTT. Its protein is CASSIQGPSNTEAFF.

This chain connects TRBV30 to TRBJ1-3; D possibly corresponds to TRBD1 (5 bases). The CDR3 totals 14 residues. Germline lookup yields CDR1 GTSNPN and CDR2 SVGIG (reference sequence). Trimming left V 3 bases short and J 4 bases short, with 13 bases between. In nucleotides, the CDR3 is TGTGCCTGGAGCCCTAGGGGCAACGGAAACACCATATATTTT. It translates to CAWSPRGNGNTIYF.